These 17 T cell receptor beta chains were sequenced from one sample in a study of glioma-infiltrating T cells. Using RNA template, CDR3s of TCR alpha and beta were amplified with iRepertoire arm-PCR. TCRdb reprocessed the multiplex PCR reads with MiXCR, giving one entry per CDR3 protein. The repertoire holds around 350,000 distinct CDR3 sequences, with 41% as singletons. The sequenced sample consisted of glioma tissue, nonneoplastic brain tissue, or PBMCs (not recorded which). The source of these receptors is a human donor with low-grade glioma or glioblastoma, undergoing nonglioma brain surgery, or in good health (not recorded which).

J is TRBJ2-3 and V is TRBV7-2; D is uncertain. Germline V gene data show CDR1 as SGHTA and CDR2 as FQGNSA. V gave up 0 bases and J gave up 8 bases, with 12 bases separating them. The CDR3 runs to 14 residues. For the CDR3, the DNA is TGTGCCAGCAGCTTAGCTGGGTCAACGGGTACGCAGTATTTT. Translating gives CASSLAGSTGTQYF.

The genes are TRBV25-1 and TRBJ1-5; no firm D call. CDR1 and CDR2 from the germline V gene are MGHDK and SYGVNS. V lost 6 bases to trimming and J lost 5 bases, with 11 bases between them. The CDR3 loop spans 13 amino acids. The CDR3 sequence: CASSGEGYQPQHF. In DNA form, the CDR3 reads TGTGCCAGCAGCGGAGAGGGTTATCAGCCCCAGCATTTT.

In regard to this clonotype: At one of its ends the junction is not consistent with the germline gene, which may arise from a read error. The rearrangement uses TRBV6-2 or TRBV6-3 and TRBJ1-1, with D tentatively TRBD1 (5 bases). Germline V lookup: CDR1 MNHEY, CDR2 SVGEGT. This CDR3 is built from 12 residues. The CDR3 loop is CASSCKGLRAFF. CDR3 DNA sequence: TGTGCAAGCAGTTGCAAGGGGCTTCGAGCTTTCTTT.

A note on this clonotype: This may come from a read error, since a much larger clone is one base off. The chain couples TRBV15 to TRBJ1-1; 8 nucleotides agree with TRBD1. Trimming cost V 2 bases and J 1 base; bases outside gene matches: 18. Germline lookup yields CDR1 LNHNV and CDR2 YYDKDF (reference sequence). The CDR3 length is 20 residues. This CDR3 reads CATSRTGTGNFPGPNTEAFF. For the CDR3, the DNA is TGTGCCACCAGCAGAACCGGGACAGGAAACTTCCCCGGACCGAACACTGAAGCTTTCTTT.

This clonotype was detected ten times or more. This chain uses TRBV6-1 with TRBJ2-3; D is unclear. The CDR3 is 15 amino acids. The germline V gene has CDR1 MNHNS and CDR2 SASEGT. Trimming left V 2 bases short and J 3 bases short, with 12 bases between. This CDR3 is CASSELVSPTDTQYF. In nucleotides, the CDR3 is TGTGCCAGCAGTGAACTTGTCTCCCCGACAGATACGCAGTATTTT.

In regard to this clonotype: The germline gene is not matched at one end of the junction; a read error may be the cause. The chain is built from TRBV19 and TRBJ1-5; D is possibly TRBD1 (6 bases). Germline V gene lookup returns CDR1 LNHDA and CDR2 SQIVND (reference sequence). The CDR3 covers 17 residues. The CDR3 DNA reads TGTGCCAGTAGTTCAAACCGCCGGGACACGGTTCATCAGCCCCAGCATTTC. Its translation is CASSSNRRDTVHQPQHF. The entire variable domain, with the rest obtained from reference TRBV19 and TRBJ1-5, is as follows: DGGITQSPKYLFRKEGQNVTLSCEQNLNHDAMYWYRQDPGQGLRLIYYSQIVNDFQKGDIAEGYSVSREKKESFPLTVTSAQKNPTAFYLCASSSNRRDTVHQPQHFGDGTRLSIL.

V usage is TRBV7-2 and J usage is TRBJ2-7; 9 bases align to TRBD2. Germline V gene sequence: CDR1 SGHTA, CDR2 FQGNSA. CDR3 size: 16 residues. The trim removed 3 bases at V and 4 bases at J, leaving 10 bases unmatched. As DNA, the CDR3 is TGTGCCAGCAGCTTTCGTCCTAGCGGGACACTTTACGAGCAGTACTTC. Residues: CASSFRPSGTLYEQYF. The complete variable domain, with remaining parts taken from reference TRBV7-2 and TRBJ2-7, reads GAGVSQSPSNKVTEKGKDVELRCDPISGHTALYWYRQSLGQGLEFLIYFQGNSAPDKSGLPSDRFSAERTGGSVSTLTIQRTQQEDSAVYLCASSFRPSGTLYEQYFGPGTRLTVT.

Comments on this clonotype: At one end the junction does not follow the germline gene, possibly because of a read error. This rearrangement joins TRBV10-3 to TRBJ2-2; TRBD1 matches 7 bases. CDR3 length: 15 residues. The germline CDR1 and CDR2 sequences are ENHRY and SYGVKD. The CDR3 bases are TGTGCCATCAGTGCGAAAGGGGGCGACACCGGTGAGCTGTTTTTT. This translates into CAISAKGGDTGELFF.

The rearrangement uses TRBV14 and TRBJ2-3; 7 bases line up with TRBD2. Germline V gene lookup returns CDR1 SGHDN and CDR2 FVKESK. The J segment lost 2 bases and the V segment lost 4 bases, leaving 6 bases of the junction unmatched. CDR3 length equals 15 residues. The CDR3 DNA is TGTGCCAGCAGCCGAACAGCGGGGCACACAGATACGCAGTATTTT. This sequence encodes CASSRTAGHTDTQYF.

This chain's CDR3 is CASSFVTSGTYEQFF. DNA for the CDR3: TGTGCCAGCAGTTTTGTGACTAGCGGTACCTATGAGCAGTTCTTC. This chain connects TRBV28 to TRBJ2-5; 9 bases are a match to TRBD2. The J call may be mistaken, given a closer DNA end match to TRBJ2-1. Germline values: CDR1 MDHEN, CDR2 SYDVKM. The CDR3 has 15 amino acids.

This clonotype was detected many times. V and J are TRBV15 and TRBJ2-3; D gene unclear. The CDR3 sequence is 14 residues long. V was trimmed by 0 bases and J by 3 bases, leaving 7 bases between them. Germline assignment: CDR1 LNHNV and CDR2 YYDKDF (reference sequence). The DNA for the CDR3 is TGTGCCACCAGCAGAGAACTGACGACAGATACGCAGTATTTT. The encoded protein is CATSRELTTDTQYF.

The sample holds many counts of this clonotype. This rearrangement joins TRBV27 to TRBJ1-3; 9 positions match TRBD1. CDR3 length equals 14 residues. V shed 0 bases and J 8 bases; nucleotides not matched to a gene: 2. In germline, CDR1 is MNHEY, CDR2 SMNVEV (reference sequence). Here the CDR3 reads CASSLSGQGYTIYF. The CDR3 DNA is TGTGCCAGCAGTTTATCGGGACAGGGTTACACCATATATTTT.

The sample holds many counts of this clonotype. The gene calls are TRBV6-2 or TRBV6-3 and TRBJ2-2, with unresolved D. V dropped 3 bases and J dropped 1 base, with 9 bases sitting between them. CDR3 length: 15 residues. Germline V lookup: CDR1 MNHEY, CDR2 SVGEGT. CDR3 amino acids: CASSYGHRNTGELFF. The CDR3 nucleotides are TGTGCCAGCAGTTATGGGCACAGGAACACCGGGGAGCTGTTTTTT.

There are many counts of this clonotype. CDR3 DNA: TGTGCCAGCAGCTCCAGGAAAGAAGATACGCAGTATTTT. Its translation: CASSSRKEDTQYF. The rearrangement links TRBV7-2 to TRBJ2-3, with D unclear. V dropped 4 bases and J dropped 5 bases, with 10 bases sitting between them. Germline assignment: CDR1 SGHTA and CDR2 FQGNSA. The CDR3 length is 13 residues.

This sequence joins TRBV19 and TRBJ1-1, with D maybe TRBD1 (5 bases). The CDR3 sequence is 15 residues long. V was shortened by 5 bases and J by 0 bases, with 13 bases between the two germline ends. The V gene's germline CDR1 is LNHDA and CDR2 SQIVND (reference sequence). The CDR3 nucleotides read TGTGCCAGTAGTTTCACCGGGACGGTGAACACTGAAGCTTTCTTT. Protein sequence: CASSFTGTVNTEAFF.

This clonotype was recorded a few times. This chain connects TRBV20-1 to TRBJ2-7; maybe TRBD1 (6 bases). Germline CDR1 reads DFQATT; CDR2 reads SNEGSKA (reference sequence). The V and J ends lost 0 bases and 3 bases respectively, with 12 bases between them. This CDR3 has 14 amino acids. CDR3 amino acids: CSARDIAGDYEQYF. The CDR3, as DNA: TGCAGTGCTAGAGATATAGCAGGGGACTACGAGCAGTACTTC.

The CDR3 here is CSGAGDAYEQYF. The CDR3, as DNA: TGCAGCGGGGCAGGGGACGCCTACGAGCAGTACTTC. The chain couples TRBV29-1 to TRBJ2-7, with D possibly matching TRBD1 (6 bases). Trimming shortened V by 7 bases and J by 2 bases, and 12 bases separated the two germline ends. Germline V gives CDR1 SQVTM, CDR2 ANQGSEA. This CDR3 has 12 residues.